These T cell receptor beta chains were read from a single sample in a study of T cells in Graves' hyperthyroidism and ophthalmopathy. TCRdb reprocessed the multiplex PCR reads via MiXCR and lists one record per CDR3 protein. The table has around 760,000 distinct CDR3 sequences, 30% to 40% seen once; the top ten hold around 32%. The sequenced sample was blood. The receptors come from a woman between 35 and 50 years old with Graves' hyperthyroidism. Both conserved end residues are part of each CDR3. The D gene is left open where the match is weak. A row's size may be missing; if present it is once, few, many or a size class.

V	J	size	D	DNA	CDR3
TRBV25-1	TRBJ1-2	NA	TRBD1	TGTGCCAGCAGCCTCGATCCGGGACAGGGACATGGCTACACCTTC	CASSLDPGQGHGYTF
TRBV29-1	TRBJ1-3	many	NA	TGCAGCGTTGCGGAAAACACCATATATTTT	CSVAENTIYF
TRBV16	TRBJ1-2	many	TRBD1	TGTGCCAGCAGCCTGACAAACGCCGGAGGGGACAGGGGAGGCTACACCTTC	CASSLTNAGGDRGGYTF
TRBV6-5	TRBJ2-2	many	NA	TGTGCCAGCAGTTACTCGAGTGGGACCGGGGAGCTGTTTTTT	CASSYSSGTGELFF
TRBV28	TRBJ1-2	few	NA	TGTGCCACCTCCCTCGGAGGGACCTATGGCTACACCTTC	CATSLGGTYGYTF
TRBV14	TRBJ2-7	many	NA	TGTGCCAGCAGCCAAGTTCGCACGGACAGTCAGTACTTC	CASSQVRTDSQYF
TRBV7-7	TRBJ2-7	many	TRBD1	TGTGCTAGCAGCTTAGGGGGCATGGACGAGCAGTACTTC	CASSLGGMDEQYF
TRBV7-2	TRBJ2-2	NA	TRBD1	TGTGCCAGCAGCTTAGACAGGGGCCGCACCGGGGAGCTGTTTTTT	CASSLDRGRTGELFF
TRBV7-2	TRBJ1-1	NA	NA	TGTGCCAGCAGCTGGGTTGGGGGGGACACTGAAGCTTTCTTT	CASSWVGGDTEAFF
TRBV5-4	TRBJ1-2	few	NA	TGTGCCAGCAGCCCCAATCCAGCGACGATATTAAACTATGGCTACACCTTC	CASSPNPATILNYGYTF
TRBV6-1	TRBJ2-2	NA	NA	TGTGCCAGCAGTGAATTGACTCAAAACGGCGGGGAGCTGTTTTTT	CASSELTQNGGELFF
TRBV10-1	TRBJ1-4	many	NA	TGCGCCAGCAGTGGCGACAAGGGTGGGAAGAATGAAAAACTGTTTTTT	CASSGDKGGKNEKLFF
TRBV2	TRBJ1-5	many	TRBD1	TGTGCCAGCAGAGATAGACAGGGTGGCAATCAGCCCCAGCATTTT	CASRDRQGGNQPQHF
TRBV7-9	TRBJ2-2	few	NA	TGTGCCAGCAGCTTAAGTAGCTCCTCCGGGGAGCTGTTTTTT	CASSLSSSSGELFF
TRBV7-9	TRBJ2-5	NA	NA	TGTGCCAGCAGCTTCGGCCAGCCGGCCCAAGAGACCCAGTACTTC	CASSFGQPAQETQYF
TRBV10-3	TRBJ1-4	many	TRBD1	TGTGCCATCAGTGAGTCGAGGGACAGCACTGAAAAACTGTTTTTT	CAISESRDSTEKLFF
TRBV12-3/TRBV12-4	TRBJ1-1	many	TRBD1	TGTGCCAGCAGCGGGACAGAGAACACTGAAGCTTTCTTT	CASSGTENTEAFF
TRBV5-4	TRBJ1-4	NA	NA	TGTGCCAGCAGCTTGGTAGGACAGATAAATGAAAAACTGTTTTTT	CASSLVGQINEKLFF
TRBV7-3	TRBJ2-3	NA	NA	TGTGCCAGCAGCCCTCGCGGCGTTAGCACAGATACGCAGTATTTT	CASSPRGVSTDTQYF
TRBV24-1	TRBJ1-2	NA	TRBD1	TGTGCCAGCAGTGAACGATGGGATTTGTGGCGCAGGGGGCGCCGTTATGGCTACACCTTC	CASSERWDLWRRGRRYGYTF